This T cell receptor (beta chain) emerged from a study of shared clonotypes between healthy human individuals. Study context: The donor group consisted of a couple of women and three men, aged 18 to 49.

Germline CDR1 KGHSH, CDR2 LQKENI. V was trimmed by 0 bases and J by 8 bases, leaving 6 bases between them. The CDR3 extends over 12 amino acids. Donors were healthy HIV-negative adults without recent acute infections or vaccinations. Every donor, a Caucasian adult, lived in Nashville, Tennessee. Sequencing used immunoSEQ multiplex PCR; TCRdb keeps in-frame clones, though not all of them. Of about 1.5 million clones in the sample, more than 95% were seen once. The receptor was derived from a man aged 25-45 years in good health. The chain employs TRBV18 and TRBJ2-3; unclear D gene. Input material: naive CD4+ T cells sorted from blood. Indicated subset: CD45RA+ positively selected. The CDR3 region is CASSPPQPTQYF. DNA of the CDR3: TGTGCCAGCTCACCACCCCAGCCTACGCAGTATTTT.